The entry that follows covers one T cell receptor beta chain sequence. The sample comes from a study of T cells in localized non-small cell lung cancer. Method: immunoSEQ multiplex PCR; TCRdb's copy keeps in-frame clones and lacks some. This table has 20,000 to 30,000 clones, approximately 87% appearing once. CDR1 and CDR2 from the germline V gene are MNHNY and SVGAGI (reference sequence). The CDR3 extends over 14 amino acids. Trimming cost V 2 bases and J 0 bases; bases outside gene matches: 1. Specimen: peripheral blood, collected before any cancer treatment. This chain uses TRBV6-6 with TRBJ2-7; 7 bases map to TRBD1. The clonotype comes from a woman aged 40 to 75 with stage I lung adenocarcinoma. CDR3 DNA sequence: TGTGCCAGCAGTTACGGGGACAGCTCCTACGAGCAGTACTTC. Its translation is CASSYGDSSYEQYF.